This T cell receptor (beta chain) was identified during a study of metastatic and nonmetastatic thyroid tumors. For the study at large: Thyroid patients, malignant and benign, had repertoires compared across blood and tumor or nodule tissue. Whole-study findings and limits: According to reports, the diversity of TCR beta was significantly higher in malignant thyroid tumors than in benign nodules, and this held in both blood and tumor samples.

Every patient underwent thyroid surgery untreated. Note on this clone: Its target is not known. Germline and junction disagree at one end, which may indicate a read error.

The CDR3 is made up of 15 amino acids. The germline V gene has CDR1 MNHEY and CDR2 SMNVEV (reference sequence). In the original workflow: Clinicopathological groups of papillary thyroid cancer showed CDR3 differences that were used to build a distant-metastasis classifier. TCRdb re-analyzed the PCR reads through MiXCR. The V and J calls shown here were made by TCRdb, not taken from the authors' results. The sample carries about 7,000 clones, under 20% recorded once. What was sequenced was adjacent normal tissue. This chain connects TRBV27 to TRBJ2-7; 10 positions agree with TRBD2. The receptor was derived from a male donor with papillary thyroid cancer or a benign thyroid nodule (not recorded which). Some clones in this sample may be carry-over from other donors' samples. CDR3 bases: TGTGCCGGCAGTTTGTGGCTAGCGGGAGTGGAAGAGCAGTACTTC. As protein: CAGSLWLAGVEEQYF.